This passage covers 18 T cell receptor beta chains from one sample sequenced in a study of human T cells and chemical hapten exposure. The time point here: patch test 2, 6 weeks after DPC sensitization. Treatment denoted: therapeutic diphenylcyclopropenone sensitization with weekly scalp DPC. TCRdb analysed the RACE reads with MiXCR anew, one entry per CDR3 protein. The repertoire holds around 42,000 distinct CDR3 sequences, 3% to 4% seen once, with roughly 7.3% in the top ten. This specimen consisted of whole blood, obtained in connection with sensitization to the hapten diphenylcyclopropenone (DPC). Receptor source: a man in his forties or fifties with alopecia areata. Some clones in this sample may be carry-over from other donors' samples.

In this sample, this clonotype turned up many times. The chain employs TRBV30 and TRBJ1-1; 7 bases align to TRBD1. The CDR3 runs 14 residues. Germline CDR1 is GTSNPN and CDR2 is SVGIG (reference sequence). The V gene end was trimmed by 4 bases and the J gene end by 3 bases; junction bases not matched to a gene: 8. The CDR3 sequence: CAWTWDSGHTEAFF. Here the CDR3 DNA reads TGTGCCTGGACCTGGGACAGCGGTCACACTGAAGCTTTCTTT.

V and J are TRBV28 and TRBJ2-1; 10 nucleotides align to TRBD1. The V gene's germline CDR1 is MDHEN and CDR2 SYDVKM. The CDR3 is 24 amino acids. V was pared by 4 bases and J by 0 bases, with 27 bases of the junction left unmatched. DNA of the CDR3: TGTGCCAGCAGTTCATCCGCGGGGACAGGGGAACGGGAGGGGAGTTGGCTCTCCTACAATGAGCAGTTCTTC. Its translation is CASSSSAGTGEREGSWLSYNEQFF.

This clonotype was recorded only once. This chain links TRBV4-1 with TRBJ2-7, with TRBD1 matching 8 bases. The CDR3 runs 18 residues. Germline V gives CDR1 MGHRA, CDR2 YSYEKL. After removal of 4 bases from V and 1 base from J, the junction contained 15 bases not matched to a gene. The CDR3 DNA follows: TGCGCCAGCAGCCCGAGGTTAGATCGGACAGGGCAATCCTACGAGCAGTACTTC. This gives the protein CASSPRLDRTGQSYEQYF.

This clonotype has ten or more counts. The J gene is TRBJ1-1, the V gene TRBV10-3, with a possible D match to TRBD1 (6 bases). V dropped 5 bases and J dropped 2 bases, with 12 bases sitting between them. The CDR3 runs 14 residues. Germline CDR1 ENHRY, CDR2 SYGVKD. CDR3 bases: TGTGCCATCAGTAGGACAGAACCTAACACTGAAGCTTTCTTT. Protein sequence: CAISRTEPNTEAFF.

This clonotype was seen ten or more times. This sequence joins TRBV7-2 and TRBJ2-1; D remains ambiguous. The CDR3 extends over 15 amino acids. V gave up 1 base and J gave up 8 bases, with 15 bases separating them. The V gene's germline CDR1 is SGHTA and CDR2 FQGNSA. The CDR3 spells CASSLELGTPYEQFF. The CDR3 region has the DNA TGTGCCAGCAGCTTAGAATTAGGCACCCCTTATGAGCAGTTCTTC.

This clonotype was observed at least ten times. The CDR3 DNA sequence: TGCAGTGCTAGAGCTCAGGGGATCCCCTCCTACAATGAGCAGTTCTTC. This sequence encodes CSARAQGIPSYNEQFF. The rearrangement joins TRBV20-1 to TRBJ2-1, with D possibly being TRBD1 (6 bases). Germline CDR1 is DFQATT and CDR2 is SNEGSKA (reference sequence). CDR3 length: 16 residues. V lost 1 base, J lost 0 bases, and 13 bases lay in between.

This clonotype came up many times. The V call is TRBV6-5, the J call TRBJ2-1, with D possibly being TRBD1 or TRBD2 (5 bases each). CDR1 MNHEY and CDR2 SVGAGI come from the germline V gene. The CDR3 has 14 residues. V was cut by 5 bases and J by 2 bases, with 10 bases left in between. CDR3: CASSARDAYNEQFF. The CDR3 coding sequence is TGTGCCAGCAGTGCCCGGGACGCCTACAATGAGCAGTTCTTC.

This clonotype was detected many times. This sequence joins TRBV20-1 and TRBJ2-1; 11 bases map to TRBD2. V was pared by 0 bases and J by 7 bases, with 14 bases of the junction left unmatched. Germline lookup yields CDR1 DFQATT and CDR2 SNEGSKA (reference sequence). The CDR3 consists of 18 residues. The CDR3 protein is CSARDIYTSGRLVNEQFF. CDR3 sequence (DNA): TGCAGTGCTAGAGATATTTATACTAGCGGGAGATTGGTGAATGAGCAGTTCTTC.

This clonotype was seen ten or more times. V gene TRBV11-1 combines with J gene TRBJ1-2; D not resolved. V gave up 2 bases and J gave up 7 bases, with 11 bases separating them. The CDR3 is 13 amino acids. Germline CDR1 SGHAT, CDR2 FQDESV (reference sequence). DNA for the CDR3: TGTGCCAGCAGCTTAAAAGGGAACAGTGGCTACACCTTC. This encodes CASSLKGNSGYTF.

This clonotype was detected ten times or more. Here the CDR3 DNA reads TGTGCCAGCAGTACCAGAGACAGGGTTCGGAACTATGGCTACACCTTC. It specifies CASSTRDRVRNYGYTF. The V and J genes are TRBV6-2 or TRBV6-3 and TRBJ1-2, with 7 bases lining up with TRBD1. Germline lookup yields CDR1 MNHEY and CDR2 SVGEGT. The junction had 11 bases not matched to a gene; V was cut back by 5 bases and J by 2 bases. This CDR3 is 16 amino acids long.

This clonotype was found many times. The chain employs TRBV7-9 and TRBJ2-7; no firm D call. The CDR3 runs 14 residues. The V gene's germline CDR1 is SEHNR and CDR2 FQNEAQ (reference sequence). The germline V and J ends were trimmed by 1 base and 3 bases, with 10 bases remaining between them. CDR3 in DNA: TGTGCCAGCAGCTTAGGGGCCCAGAGCTACGAGCAGTACTTC. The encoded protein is CASSLGAQSYEQYF.

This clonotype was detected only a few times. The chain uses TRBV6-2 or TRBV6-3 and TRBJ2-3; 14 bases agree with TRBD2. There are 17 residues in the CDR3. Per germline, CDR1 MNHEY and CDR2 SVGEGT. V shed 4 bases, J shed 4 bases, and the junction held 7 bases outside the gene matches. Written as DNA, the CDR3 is TGTGCCAGCAGTTTTTCGGGACTAGCGGGAGTATCAGATACGCAGTATTTT. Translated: CASSFSGLAGVSDTQYF.

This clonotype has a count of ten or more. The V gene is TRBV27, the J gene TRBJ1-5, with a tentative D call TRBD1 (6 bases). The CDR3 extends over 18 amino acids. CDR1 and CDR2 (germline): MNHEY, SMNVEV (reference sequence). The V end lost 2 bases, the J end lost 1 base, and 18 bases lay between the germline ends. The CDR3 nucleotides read TGTGCCAGCAGTTTAAGGGGGACTGGGGGTTTGAGCAATCAGCCCCAGCATTTT. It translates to CASSLRGTGGLSNQPQHF.

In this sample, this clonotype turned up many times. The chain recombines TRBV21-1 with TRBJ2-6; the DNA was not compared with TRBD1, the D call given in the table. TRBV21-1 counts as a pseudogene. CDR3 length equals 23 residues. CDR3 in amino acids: CASSKSLNLLRAEGESGANVLTF. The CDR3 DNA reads TGTGCCAGCAGCAAATCCTTGAACTTACTTAGAGCGGAGGGGGAATCTGGGGCCAACGTCCTGACTTTC.

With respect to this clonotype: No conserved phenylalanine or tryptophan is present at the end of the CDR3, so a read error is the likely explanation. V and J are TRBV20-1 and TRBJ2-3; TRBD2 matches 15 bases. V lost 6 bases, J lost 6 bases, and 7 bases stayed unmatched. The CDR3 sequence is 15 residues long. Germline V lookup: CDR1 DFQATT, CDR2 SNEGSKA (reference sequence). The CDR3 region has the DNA TGCAGTGCCAGTCCGGGACTAGCGGGAGGCGATACGCAGTATTCT. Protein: CSASPGLAGGDTQYS.

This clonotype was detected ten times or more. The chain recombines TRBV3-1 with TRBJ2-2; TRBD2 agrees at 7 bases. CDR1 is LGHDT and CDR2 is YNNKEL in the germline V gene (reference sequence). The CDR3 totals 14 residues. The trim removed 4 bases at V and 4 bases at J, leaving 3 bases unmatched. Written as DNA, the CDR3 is TGTGCCAGCAGCCGGGGAGGGCTCACCGGGGAGCTGTTTTTT. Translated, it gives CASSRGGLTGELFF.

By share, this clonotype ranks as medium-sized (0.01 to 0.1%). CDR3 amino acids: CASSLAGTEKETQYF. The CDR3 DNA sequence: TGCGCCAGCAGCTTGGCCGGGACCGAAAAAGAGACCCAGTACTTC. The V and J genes are TRBV5-1 and TRBJ2-5, with D perhaps TRBD1 or TRBD2 (5 bases each). The V and J ends lost 0 bases and 3 bases respectively, with 12 bases between them. The CDR3 spans 15 residues. The germline V gene has CDR1 SGHRS and CDR2 YFSETQ. Using reference TRBV5-1 and TRBJ2-5 for the parts outside the CDR3, the full variable domain is KAGVTQTPRYLIKTRGQQVTLSCSPISGHRSVSWYQQTPGQGLQFLFEYFSETQRNKGNFPGRFSGRQFSNSRSEMNVSTLELGDSALYLCASSLAGTEKETQYFGPGTRLLVL.

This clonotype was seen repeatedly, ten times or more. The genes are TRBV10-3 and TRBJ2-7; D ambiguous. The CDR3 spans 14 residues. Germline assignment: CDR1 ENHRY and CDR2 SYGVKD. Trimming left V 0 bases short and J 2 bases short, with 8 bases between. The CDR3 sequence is CAISESAATYEQYF. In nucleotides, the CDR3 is TGTGCCATCAGTGAGTCGGCAGCTACCTACGAGCAGTACTTC.